The text below deals with one T cell receptor (beta chain). The antigen is not known. The data were taken from a study of CD8+CD57+ T cells in acquired aplastic anemia. For CDR3 and TCR beta VDJ profiling, genomic DNA was the template used. Each CDR3 protein gets one entry after TCRdb re-called the reads with MiXCR. The data show under 200,000 distinct CDR3 sequences, just under 45% seen once. Findings and caveats of the study: Patients and controls shared around 30 CD8+ CDR3 sequences.

Germline CDR1 reads KGHSH; CDR2 reads LQKENI. V was shortened by 7 bases and J by 5 bases, with 11 bases between the two germline ends. The CDR3 has 12 residues. This clonotype was sampled from a human donor in good health. The J gene is TRBJ1-1, the V gene TRBV18, with D possibly matching TRBD1 (5 bases). Sequencing used sorted CD4+, CD8+, or CD8+CD57+ T cells (not recorded which) from PBMCs. The CDR3 DNA sequence: TGTGCCAGCTTACCTTCAGGGACTGAAGCTTTCTTT. Translated, it gives CASLPSGTEAFF.